One sample yielded the 7 T cell receptor beta chains listed below, sequenced in a study of shared clonotypes between healthy human individuals. Assay used: immunoSEQ multiplex PCR; TCRdb lists only in-frame clones, some missing. Of some 580,000 clones listed, more than 95% are singletons. The source material was naive CD4+ T cells sorted from blood. Described subset: CD45RA+ positively selected. The receptors were sampled from a woman younger than 45 in good health.

The rearrangement uses TRBV7-9 and TRBJ2-1, with 8 bases lining up with TRBD1. Germline V gene data show CDR1 as SEHNR and CDR2 as FQNEAQ (reference sequence). Trimming at V came to 5 bases and at J to 9 bases, leaving 12 bases not matched to a gene. CDR3 length: 15 amino acids. CDR3 region: CASSRTGLKHGEQFF. CDR3 DNA: TGTGCCAGCAGCCGGACAGGGTTGAAACATGGTGAGCAGTTCTTC.

V usage is TRBV19 and J usage is TRBJ2-3, with D perhaps matching TRBD2 (6 bases). CDR1 and CDR2 (germline): LNHDA, SQIVND (reference sequence). This CDR3 is 19 amino acids long. Trimming took 3 bases from V and 2 from J, leaving 24 bases between them. CDR3: CASSIQKLLTGLNTDTQYF. The CDR3 bases are TGTGCCAGTAGTATCCAAAAACTCCTTACGGGACTCAACACAGATACGCAGTATTTT.

The chain employs TRBV28 and TRBJ2-5; D is unclear. The ends were cut back, 1 base at V and 1 base at J, with 4 bases in the middle. Per germline, CDR1 MDHEN and CDR2 SYDVKM. The CDR3 consists of 13 residues. The CDR3 reads CASSLYTQETQYF. The CDR3 coding sequence is TGTGCCAGCAGTTTATACACCCAAGAGACCCAGTACTTC.

The V and J genes are TRBV2 and TRBJ2-2, with 12 nucleotides matching TRBD2. Germline V gene data show CDR1 as SNHLY and CDR2 as FYNNEI. J was trimmed by 8 bases and V by 6 bases; bases with no gene match: 7. This CDR3 spans 15 amino acids. The CDR3 sequence: CASRDRLAGDGELFF. CDR3 nucleotide sequence: TGTGCCAGCAGAGACCGACTAGCGGGAGATGGGGAGCTGTTTTTT. Together with reference TRBV2 and TRBJ2-2, the CDR3 gives the full variable domain: EPEVTQTPSHQVTQMGQEVILRCVPISNHLYFYWYRQILGQKVEFLVSFYNNEISEKSEIFDDQFSVERPDGSNFTLKIRSTKLEDSAMYFCASRDRLAGDGELFFGEGSRLTVL.

The genes are TRBV2 and TRBJ2-3; tentative D call: TRBD1 (5 bases). Germline V gives CDR1 SNHLY, CDR2 FYNNEI. Trimming stripped 2 bases from V and 9 bases from J, with 24 bases between. CDR3 length: 17 amino acids. In nucleotides, the CDR3 is TGTGCCAGCAGTGAAACCCCGTTAGCAGGGCGCTCTTTGACGCAGTATTTT. As protein: CASSETPLAGRSLTQYF.

The gene calls are TRBV5-1 and TRBJ2-2, with TRBD1 identical over 7 bases. Germline assignment: CDR1 SGHRS and CDR2 YFSETQ. This CDR3 is 17 amino acids long. With V trimmed by 1 base and J by 5 bases, 11 bases remained unmatched. The CDR3 sequence: CASSLFPPGQTTGELFF. The CDR3 DNA reads TGCGCCAGCAGCTTGTTCCCTCCGGGACAGACAACCGGGGAGCTGTTTTTT.

The J gene is TRBJ2-3, the V gene TRBV29-1, with D tentatively TRBD1 (5 bases). CDR1 SQVTM and CDR2 ANQGSEA come from the germline V gene. This CDR3 is built from 13 residues. Trimming cost V 4 bases and J 3 bases, with 11 bases left between them. The CDR3 region has the DNA TGCAGCGTTGCGGCGAGACAGACAGATACGCAGTATTTT. It encodes CSVAARQTDTQYF.